This record concerns one T cell receptor (beta chain) sequence. Its target is unknown. With autoimmune disease history or systemic immunosuppression, patients were excluded. Blood got drawn at baseline, again on cycle 4 day 1, and then on cycle 7 day 1. Sequencing used immunoSEQ multiplex PCR; TCRdb keeps in-frame clones, though not all of them. Counted here are about 86,000 clones, about 90% occurring once; the ten biggest clones make up about 8.5%. The data were obtained in a study of OX40 agonist ivuxolimab in advanced cancers. Study findings and constraints: On average, CD8+ T cells had more expanded clones than CD4+. Normalized T-cell clonal expansion was also low in some nonresponders.

The CDR3 is 14 residues long. Germline CDR1 is MNHEY and CDR2 is SMNVEV (reference sequence). V shed 4 bases and J 4 bases; nucleotides not matched to a gene: 0. The sample was CD4+ or CD8+ T cells sorted from blood, taken in a trial of the OX40 agonist ivuxolimab. This TCR came from an adult with an advanced solid tumor such as melanoma, head and neck, liver or kidney cancer. The V and J genes are TRBV27 and TRBJ2-1; 11 positions agree with TRBD2. DNA for the CDR3: TGTGCCAGCAGTTCTAGCGGGGGGTACAATGAGCAGTTCTTC. Amino acids: CASSSSGGYNEQFF.